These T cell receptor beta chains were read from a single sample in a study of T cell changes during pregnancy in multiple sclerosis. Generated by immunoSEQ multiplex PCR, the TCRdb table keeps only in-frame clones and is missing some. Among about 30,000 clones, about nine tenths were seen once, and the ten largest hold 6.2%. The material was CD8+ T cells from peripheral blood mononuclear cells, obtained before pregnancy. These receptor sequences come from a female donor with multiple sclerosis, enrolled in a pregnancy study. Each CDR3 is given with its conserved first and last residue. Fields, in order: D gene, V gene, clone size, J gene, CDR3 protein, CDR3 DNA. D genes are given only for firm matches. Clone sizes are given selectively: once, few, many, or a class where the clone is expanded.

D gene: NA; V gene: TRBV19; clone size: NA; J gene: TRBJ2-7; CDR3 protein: CASSIRQLAYEQYF; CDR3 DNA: TGTGCCAGTAGTATAAGACAGCTAGCCTACGAGCAGTACTTC
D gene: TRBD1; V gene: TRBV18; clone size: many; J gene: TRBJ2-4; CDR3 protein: CASSPPEDRGRNIQYF; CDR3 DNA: TGTGCCAGCTCACCTCCCGAGGACAGGGGGCGGAACATTCAGTACTTC
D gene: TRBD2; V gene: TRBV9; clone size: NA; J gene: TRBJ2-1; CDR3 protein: CASSQLGLAGGPSEQFF; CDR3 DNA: TGTGCCAGCAGCCAGTTGGGACTAGCGGGAGGGCCCTCTGAGCAGTTCTTC
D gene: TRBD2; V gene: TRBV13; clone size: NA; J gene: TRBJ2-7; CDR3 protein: CASSLDSSGIDEQYF; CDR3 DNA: TGTGCCAGCAGCTTAGATTCTAGCGGGATCGACGAGCAGTACTTC
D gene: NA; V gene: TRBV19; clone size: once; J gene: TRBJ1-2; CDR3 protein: CASSIQANYGYTF; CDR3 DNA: TGTGCCAGTAGTATACAGGCTAACTATGGCTACACCTTC
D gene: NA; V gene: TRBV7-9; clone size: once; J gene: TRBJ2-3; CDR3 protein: CASSRTVDTQYF; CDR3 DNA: TGTGCCAGCAGCAGGACAGTGGATACGCAGTATTTT
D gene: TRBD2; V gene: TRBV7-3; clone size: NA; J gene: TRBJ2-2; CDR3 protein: CASSPLAGGDTGELFF; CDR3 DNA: TGTGCCAGCAGCCCTCTAGCGGGAGGAGATACCGGGGAGCTGTTTTTT
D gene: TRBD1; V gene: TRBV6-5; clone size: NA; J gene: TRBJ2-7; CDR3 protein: CASSPFRDRSYEQYF; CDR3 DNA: TGTGCCAGCAGTCCCTTCCGGGACAGGTCCTACGAGCAGTACTTC
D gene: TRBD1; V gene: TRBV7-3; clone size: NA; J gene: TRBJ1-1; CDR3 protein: CASSPGTASEAFF; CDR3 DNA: TGTGCCAGCAGCCCTGGGACAGCAAGTGAAGCTTTCTTT
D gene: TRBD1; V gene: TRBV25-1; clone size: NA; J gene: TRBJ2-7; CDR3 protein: CASSEPSGTGGSYEQYF; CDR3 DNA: TGTGCCAGCAGTGAACCGTCTGGGACAGGGGGCTCCTACGAGCAGTACTTC
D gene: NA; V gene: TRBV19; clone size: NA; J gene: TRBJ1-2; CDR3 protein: CASSTHRDTNYGYTF; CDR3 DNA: TGTGCCAGTAGTACCCACAGGGACACTAACTATGGCTACACCTTC
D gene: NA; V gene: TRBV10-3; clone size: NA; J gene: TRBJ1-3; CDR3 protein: CAISFGRTSGNTIYF; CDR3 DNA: TGTGCCATCAGCTTCGGACGGACTTCTGGAAACACCATATATTTT
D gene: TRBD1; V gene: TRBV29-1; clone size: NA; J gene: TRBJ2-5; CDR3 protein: CSVLFGTGLTQYF; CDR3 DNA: TGCAGCGTCCTCTTCGGGACAGGGCTCACCCAGTACTTC
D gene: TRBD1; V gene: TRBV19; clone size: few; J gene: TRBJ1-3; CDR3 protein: CASSVDRGTGNTIYF; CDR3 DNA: TGTGCCAGTAGTGTTGACAGGGGGACTGGAAACACCATATATTTT
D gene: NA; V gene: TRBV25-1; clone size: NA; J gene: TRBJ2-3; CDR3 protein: CASSGDFFSQYF; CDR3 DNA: TGTGCCAGCAGTGGGGACTTCTTCTCGCAGTATTTT
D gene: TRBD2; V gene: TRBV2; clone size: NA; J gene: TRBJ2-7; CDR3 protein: CATTGGSVAYEQYF; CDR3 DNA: TGTGCCACGACGGGGGGTAGCGTGGCCTACGAGCAGTACTTC
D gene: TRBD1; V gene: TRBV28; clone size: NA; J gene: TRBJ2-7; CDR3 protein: CASSFWDSAGEQYF; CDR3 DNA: TGTGCCAGCAGTTTTTGGGACAGCGCTGGGGAGCAGTACTTC
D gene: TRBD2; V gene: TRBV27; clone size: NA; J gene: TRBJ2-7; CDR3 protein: CASSLLAGGLSYEQYF; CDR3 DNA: TGTGCCAGCAGTTTACTGGCGGGAGGGCTCTCCTACGAGCAGTACTTC
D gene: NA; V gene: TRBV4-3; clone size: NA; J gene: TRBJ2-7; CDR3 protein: CASSQDPSPRYGQYF; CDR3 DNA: TGCGCCAGCAGCCAAGATCCTAGCCCCCGCTACGGGCAGTACTTC
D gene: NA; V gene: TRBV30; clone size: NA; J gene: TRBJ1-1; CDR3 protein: CAWSVRGTEAFF; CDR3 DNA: TGTGCCTGGAGTGTACGCGGGACTGAAGCTTTCTTT
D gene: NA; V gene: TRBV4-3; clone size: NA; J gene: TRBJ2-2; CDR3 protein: CASSQDVQGNAGELFF; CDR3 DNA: TGCGCCAGCAGCCAAGACGTACAGGGAAATGCCGGGGAGCTGTTTTTT
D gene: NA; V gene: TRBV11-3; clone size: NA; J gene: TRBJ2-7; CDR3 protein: CASSLGQNYEQYF; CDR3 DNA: TGTGCCAGCAGCTTAGGGCAGAACTACGAGCAGTACTTC
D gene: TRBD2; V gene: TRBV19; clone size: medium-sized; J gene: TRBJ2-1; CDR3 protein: CASSMGLADYNEQFF; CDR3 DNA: TGTGCCAGTAGTATGGGACTAGCAGACTACAATGAGCAGTTCTTC
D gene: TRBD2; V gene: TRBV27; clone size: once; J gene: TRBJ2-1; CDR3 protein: CASSLIGLAGFSYNEQFF; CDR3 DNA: TGTGCCAGCAGTTTAATTGGCCTAGCGGGATTCTCCTACAATGAGCAGTTCTTC
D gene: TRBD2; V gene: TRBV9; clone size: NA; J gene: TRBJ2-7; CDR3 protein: CASSVGAGGGYEQYF; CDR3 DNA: TGTGCCAGCAGCGTAGGAGCGGGGGGCGGCTACGAGCAGTACTTC
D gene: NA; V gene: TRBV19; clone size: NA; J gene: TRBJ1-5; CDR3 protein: CASTPYSSNQPQHF; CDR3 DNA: TGTGCCAGTACCCCCTACAGTAGCAATCAGCCCCAGCATTTT
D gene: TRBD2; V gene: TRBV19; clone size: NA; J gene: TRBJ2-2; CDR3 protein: CAVDLAEGTGELFF; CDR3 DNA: TGTGCCGTCGATCTAGCGGAAGGCACCGGGGAGCTGTTTTTT
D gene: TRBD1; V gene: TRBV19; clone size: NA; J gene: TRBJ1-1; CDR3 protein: CASSILTGGEAFF; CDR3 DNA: TGTGCCAGTAGTATTTTAACAGGGGGTGAAGCTTTCTTT
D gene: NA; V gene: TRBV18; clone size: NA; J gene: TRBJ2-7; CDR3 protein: CASSLNHPTLRYEQYF; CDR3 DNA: TGTGCCAGCTCACTCAACCACCCGACTTTGAGGTACGAGCAGTACTTC
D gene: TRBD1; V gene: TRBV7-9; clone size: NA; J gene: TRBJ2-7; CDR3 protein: CASSPRTGSSYEQYF; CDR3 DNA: TGTGCCAGCAGCCCACGGACAGGGAGCTCCTACGAGCAGTACTTC
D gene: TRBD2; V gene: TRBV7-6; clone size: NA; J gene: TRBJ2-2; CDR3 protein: CASSLPILAGATGELFF; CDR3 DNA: TGTGCCAGCAGCCTGCCTATACTAGCGGGAGCCACCGGGGAGCTGTTTTTT
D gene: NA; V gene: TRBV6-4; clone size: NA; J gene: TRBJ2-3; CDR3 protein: CASSEGQHTDTQYF; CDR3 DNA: TGTGCCAGCAGTGAAGGACAGCACACAGATACGCAGTATTTT
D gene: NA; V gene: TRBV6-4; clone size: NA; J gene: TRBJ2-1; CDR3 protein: CASSDDGGSPYNEQFF; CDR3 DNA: TGTGCCAGCAGTGACGATGGAGGGAGCCCCTACAATGAGCAGTTCTTC
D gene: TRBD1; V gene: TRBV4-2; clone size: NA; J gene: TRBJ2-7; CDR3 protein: CASSERQGASYEQYF; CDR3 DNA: TGTGCCAGCAGCGAAAGACAGGGGGCGTCCTACGAGCAGTACTTC
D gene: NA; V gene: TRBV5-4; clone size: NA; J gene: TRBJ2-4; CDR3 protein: CASSSPHEGDKNIQYF; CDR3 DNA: TGTGCCAGCAGTTCCCCCCACGAAGGGGACAAAAACATTCAGTACTTC
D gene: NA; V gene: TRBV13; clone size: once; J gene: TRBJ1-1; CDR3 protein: CASSLGVANTEAFF; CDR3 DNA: TGTGCCAGCAGCTTAGGGGTAGCGAACACTGAAGCTTTCTTT
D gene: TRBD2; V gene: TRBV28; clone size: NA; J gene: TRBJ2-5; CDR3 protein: CASSLVGLVETQYF; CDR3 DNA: TGTGCCAGCAGTTTAGTGGGACTAGTAGAGACCCAGTACTTC
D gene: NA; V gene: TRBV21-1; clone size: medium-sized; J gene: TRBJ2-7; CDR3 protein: CASSKIATGPYEQYF; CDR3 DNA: TGTGCCAGCAGCAAAATCGCGACAGGGCCCTACGAGCAGTACTTC
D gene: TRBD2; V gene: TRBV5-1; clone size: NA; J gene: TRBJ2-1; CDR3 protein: CASSFQREANEQFF; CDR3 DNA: TGCGCCAGCAGCTTCCAGCGGGAGGCCAATGAGCAGTTCTTC
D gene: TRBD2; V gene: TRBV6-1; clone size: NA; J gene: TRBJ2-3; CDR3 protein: CASTTLAGGADTQYF; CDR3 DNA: TGTGCCAGCACCACACTAGCGGGAGGGGCAGATACGCAGTATTTT
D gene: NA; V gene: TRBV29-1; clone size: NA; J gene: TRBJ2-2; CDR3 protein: CSVATQNTGELFF; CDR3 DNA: TGCAGCGTTGCGACACAGAACACCGGGGAGCTGTTTTTT
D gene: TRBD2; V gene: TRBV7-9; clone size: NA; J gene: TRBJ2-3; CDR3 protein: CASSALLAGVDDTQYF; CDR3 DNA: TGTGCCAGCAGCGCCCTACTAGCGGGAGTCGATGATACGCAGTATTTT
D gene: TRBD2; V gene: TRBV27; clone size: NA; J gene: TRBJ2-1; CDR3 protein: CASGLAGGYEQFF; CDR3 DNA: TGTGCCAGCGGACTAGCGGGAGGGTATGAGCAGTTCTTC
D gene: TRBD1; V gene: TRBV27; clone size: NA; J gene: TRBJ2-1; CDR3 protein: CASSQPGQGVNEQFF; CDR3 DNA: TGTGCCAGCAGTCAACCGGGACAGGGGGTCAATGAGCAGTTCTTC
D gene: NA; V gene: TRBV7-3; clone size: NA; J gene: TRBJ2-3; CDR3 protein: CASSLYGSTDTQYF; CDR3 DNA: TGTGCCAGCAGCTTATATGGGAGTACAGATACGCAGTATTTT
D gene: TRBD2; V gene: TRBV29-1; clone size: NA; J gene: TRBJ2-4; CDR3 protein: CSAVGGWENIQYF; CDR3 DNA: TGCAGCGCAGTGGGGGGGTGGGAAAACATTCAGTACTTC
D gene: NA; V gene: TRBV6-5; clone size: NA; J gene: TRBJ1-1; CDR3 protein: CASSQGYRTEAFF; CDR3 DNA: TGTGCCAGCAGCCAGGGGTACCGCACTGAAGCTTTCTTT
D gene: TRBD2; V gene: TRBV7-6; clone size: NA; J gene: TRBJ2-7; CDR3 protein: CASSFSGGSYEQYF; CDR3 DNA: TGTGCCAGCAGCTTTAGCGGGGGTTCCTACGAGCAGTACTTC
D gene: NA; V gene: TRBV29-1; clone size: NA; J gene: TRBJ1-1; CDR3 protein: CSVEGLNTEAFF; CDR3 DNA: TGCAGCGTTGAAGGGCTGAACACTGAAGCTTTCTTT
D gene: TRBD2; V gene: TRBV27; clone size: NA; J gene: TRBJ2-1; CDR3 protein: CASSSGLAGGDNEQFF; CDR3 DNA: TGTGCCAGCAGTTCCGGACTAGCGGGAGGGGACAATGAGCAGTTCTTC
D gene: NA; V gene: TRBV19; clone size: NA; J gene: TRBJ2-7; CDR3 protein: CASSLFFRGDYEQYF; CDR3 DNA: TGTGCCAGTAGCTTGTTCTTCCGCGGCGACTACGAGCAGTACTTC
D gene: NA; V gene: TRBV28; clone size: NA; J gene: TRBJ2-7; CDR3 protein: CASSLYGSGHRSPYEQYF; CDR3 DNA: TGTGCCAGCAGTTTATACGGTTCGGGACACCGATCCCCCTACGAGCAGTACTTC
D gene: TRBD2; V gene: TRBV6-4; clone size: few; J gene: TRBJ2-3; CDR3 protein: CASSPSVAGGVDTQYF; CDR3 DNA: TGTGCCAGCAGCCCAAGTGTTGCGGGAGGGGTAGATACGCAGTATTTT
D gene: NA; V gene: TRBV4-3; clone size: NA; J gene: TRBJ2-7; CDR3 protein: CASSQDLGSHLSYEQYF; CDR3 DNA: TGCGCCAGCAGCCAAGATCTGGGGAGCCACCTCTCCTACGAGCAGTACTTC
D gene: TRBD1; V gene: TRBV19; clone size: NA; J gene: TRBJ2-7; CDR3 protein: CATALDRGLIYEQYF; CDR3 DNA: TGTGCCACCGCTTTAGACAGGGGGCTTATTTACGAGCAGTACTTC
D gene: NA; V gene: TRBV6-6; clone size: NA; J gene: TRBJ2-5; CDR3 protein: CASSYLPGDGETQYF; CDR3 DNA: TGTGCCAGCAGTTACTTACCAGGGGACGGGGAGACCCAGTACTTC
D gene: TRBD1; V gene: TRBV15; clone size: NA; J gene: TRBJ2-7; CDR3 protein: CATSRDRTWDSTF; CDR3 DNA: TGTGCCACCAGCAGAGATCGTACTTGGGACAGTACCTTC
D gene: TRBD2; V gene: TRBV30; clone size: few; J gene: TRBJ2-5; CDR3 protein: CAWKTLAGGNRLETQYF; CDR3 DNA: TGTGCCTGGAAGACTCTAGCGGGAGGGAATCGGTTAGAGACCCAGTACTTC